The present entry profiles one T cell receptor (beta chain) with its context. Other DNA sequences in the sample encode the same CDR3. V was clipped by 4 bases and J by 0 bases, with 11 bases between them. This CDR3 spans 15 amino acids. CDR1 SGHNT and CDR2 YYREEE come from the germline V gene (reference sequence). The sample originates from a study of blood T cell repertoires in COVID-19. Clones were read by immunoSEQ multiplex PCR, and TCRdb kept only the in-frame ones, dropping some. The table lists about 300,000 clones, roughly 88% of them singletons. This rearrangement joins TRBV5-4 to TRBJ2-1, with a tentative D call TRBD2 (6 bases). The receptor comes from a woman in her twenties or thirties who had recovered from COVID-19. Sequenced: peripheral blood. This CDR3 is CASSRRGTSYNEQFF. CDR3 coding DNA: TGTGCCAGCAGCCGCCGGGGGACCTCCTACAATGAGCAGTTCTTC.